The clone carrying this TCR beta chain came up many times. TCRdb ran MiXCR on the 5' RACE reads and lists one entry per CDR3 protein. The sample consists of about 64,000 distinct CDR3 sequences, around a fifth of them appearing once. Germline V gene data show CDR1 as DFQATT and CDR2 as SNEGSKA (reference sequence). V was clipped by 1 base and J by 5 bases; unmatched bases: 7. The CDR3 runs to 14 residues. This TCR was recovered from a female donor with breast cancer. The genes are TRBV20-1 and TRBJ2-5; 7 bases align to TRBD2. The sequencing input was memory CD4+ T cells sorted from a lymph node. Subset of the sample: memory CD4+ T cells, CD4+CD45RO+CD25-. In nucleotides, the CDR3 is TGCAGTGCTAGAGCGCGGGACGGGAGGGAGACCCAGTACTTC. Its protein is CSARARDGRETQYF.